What follows describes a single TCR beta chain. The antigen is not known. The PCR had 60 Vbeta and 13 Jbeta primers. Clones were sequenced by immunoSEQ multiplex PCR, and TCRdb holds only the in-frame ones, with some missing. The data hold around 190,000 clones, with roughly nine tenths observed a single time. The germline V gene encodes CDR1 MNHEY and CDR2 SVGAGI. Trimming at V came to 5 bases and at J to 5 bases, leaving 7 bases not matched to a gene. This CDR3 is 14 amino acids long. This specimen belongs to a study of cytomegalovirus exposure and HLA in healthy donors. Study-wide results and caveats: Prior analysis indicated that the majority of TCR beta V segments exhibited productivity approximately 90% or approximately 30% of the time. DRB1 had the most TCR associations and HLA-C the fewest, a later analysis found, with rates varying by HLA locus.

This rearrangement joins TRBV6-5 to TRBJ1-2; 8 bases align to TRBD1. The origin of this receptor is a boy between 2 and 15 years old in good health and CMV-seronegative. The sample taken for sequencing was PBMCs. The CDR3 coding sequence is TGTGCCAGCAGTAATCAGGGGGCAGCGTATGGCTACACCTTC. Translation gives CASSNQGAAYGYTF.